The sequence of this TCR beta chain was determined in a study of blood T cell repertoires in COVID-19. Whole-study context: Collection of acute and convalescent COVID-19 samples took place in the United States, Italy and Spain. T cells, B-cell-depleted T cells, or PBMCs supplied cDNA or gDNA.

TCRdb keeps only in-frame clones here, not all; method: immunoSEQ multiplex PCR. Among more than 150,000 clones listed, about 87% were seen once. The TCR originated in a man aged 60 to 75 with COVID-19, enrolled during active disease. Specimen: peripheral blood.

As DNA, the CDR3 is TGTGCCAGCAGCGGTGGACAGGCAAATTCACCCCTCCACTTT. This codes for CASSGGQANSPLHF. The chain recombines TRBV9 with TRBJ1-6, with 7 nucleotides matching TRBD1. The J segment lost 7 bases and the V segment lost 3 bases, leaving 4 bases of the junction unmatched. Germline V gene lookup returns CDR1 SGDLS and CDR2 YYNGEE. CDR3 length: 14 amino acids.